This TCR beta chain is drawn from a study of cytomegalovirus exposure and HLA in healthy donors. General study points: Analyzed later, association rates of TCRs varied across HLA loci, with DRB1 most and HLA-C fewest. The study put 150 or so TCR beta chains on its list as cytomegalovirus-associated.

The ends were cut back, 3 bases at V and 1 base at J, with 5 bases in the middle. The CDR3 is made up of 13 amino acids. Germline CDR1 is SGDLS and CDR2 is YYNGEE. This clone was counted only a few times. The target antigen is unknown. 60 Vbeta and 13 Jbeta primers were used in PCR. Only in-frame clones appear in the TCRdb table, and some are missing; sequencing was by immunoSEQ multiplex PCR. The sample has roughly 140,000 clones, roughly three quarters seen once. The sequence derives from a female donor in good health and CMV-seronegative. The rearrangement uses TRBV9 and TRBJ2-1, with D hard to call. The material sequenced was PBMCs. The CDR3 here is CASSDGSYNEQFF. In nucleotides, the CDR3 is TGTGCCAGCAGCGACGGTTCCTACAATGAGCAGTTCTTC.